Below are 7 T cell receptor beta chains sequenced from a single sample in a study of T-cell memory formation after mild COVID-19. One entry per CDR3 protein, called by TCRdb with MiXCR from the 5' RACE reads. The table lists about 390,000 distinct CDR3 sequences, 16% of them singletons, with about 22% in the top ten. Material for sequencing was PBMCs or a T cell subset sorted from them (not recorded which). These receptors were obtained from a man younger than 30 who had mild COVID-19 (a few samples of this study predate the infection). Cell type and time point are not known.

This clonotype has a handful of counts. The chain couples TRBV28 to TRBJ2-7; D may be TRBD1 (6 bases). The CDR3 is made up of 14 amino acids. V gave up 8 bases and J gave up 0 bases, with 14 bases separating them. CDR1 MDHEN and CDR2 SYDVKM come from the germline V gene. The CDR3: CASQSRTVSYEQYF. CDR3 nucleotide sequence: TGTGCCAGCCAGAGTCGGACAGTCTCCTACGAGCAGTACTTC.

Comment on this clonotype: A junction boundary mismatches the germline segment, possibly from a read error. V and J are TRBV5-1 and TRBJ2-5; maybe TRBD1 (6 bases). The germline V gene encodes CDR1 SGHRS and CDR2 YFSETQ. This CDR3 spans 13 amino acids. The CDR3 DNA reads as TGCGCCAGCAGTCAAGGGGGTCAAGGGACCCAGTACTTC. It translates to CASSQGGQGTQYF.

The V and J genes are TRBV4-1 and TRBJ2-5, with TRBD2 identical over 7 bases. With V trimmed by 2 bases and J by 5 bases, 8 bases remained unmatched. Germline CDR1 reads MGHRA; CDR2 reads YSYEKL. CDR3 length: 15 amino acids. The CDR3 nucleotides read TGCGCCAGCAGCCAAAAGGGAGGGGATCGGGAGACCCAGTACTTC. Translating it yields CASSQKGGDRETQYF.

This clonotype was detected a few times. The rearrangement joins TRBV15 to TRBJ2-6; no firm D call. Trimming removed 0 bases at V and 8 bases at J, with 11 bases between. The CDR3 runs 15 residues. CDR1 LNHNV and CDR2 YYDKDF come from the germline V gene (reference sequence). The CDR3 sequence is CATSRDRLLSNVLTF. The CDR3 DNA is TGTGCCACCAGCAGAGATAGGCTTCTATCCAACGTCCTGACTTTC.

The chain has TRBV4-1 and TRBJ1-6; weak D call: TRBD1 (5 bases). CDR3 length: 18 residues. V lost 1 base and J lost 0, with 13 bases in between. Germline V gene data show CDR1 as MGHRA and CDR2 as YSYEKL. The CDR3 spells CASSQVLSQGSYNSPLHF. The CDR3 DNA sequence: TGCGCCAGCAGCCAAGTTCTCTCGCAGGGCTCCTATAATTCACCCCTCCACTTT.

This sequence joins TRBV20-1 and TRBJ1-5, with 7 bases fitting TRBD1. This CDR3 is built from 13 residues. The germline V gene has CDR1 DFQATT and CDR2 SNEGSKA (reference sequence). The ends lost 5 bases at V and 3 bases at J; junction bases unmatched: 4. This CDR3 reads CSAGTAINQPQHF. In DNA, the CDR3 is TGCAGTGCTGGGACAGCAATCAATCAGCCCCAGCATTTT.

This clonotype was observed a handful of times. V gene TRBV7-2 combines with J gene TRBJ1-1; the D is unclear. Per the germline V gene, CDR1 is SGHTA and CDR2 is FQGNSA. The CDR3 contains 14 residues. The ends were cut back, 5 bases at V and 1 base at J, with 11 bases in the middle. For the CDR3, the DNA is TGTGCCAGCAGCCGATTCGAAGGGAACACTGAAGCTTTCTTT. Its translation: CASSRFEGNTEAFF.